The T cell receptor (beta chain) under discussion was sequenced for a study of CD8 T cells in Susac syndrome. Whole-study findings and limits: As the study acknowledged, the number of individuals who were part of its TCR sequencing and HLA analysis was relatively small.

CDR3 size: 14 residues. Germline loops: CDR1 SGHAT, CDR2 FQNNGV. The V segment lost 3 bases and the J segment 7 bases; nucleotides outside the gene matches: 8. The multiple sclerosis controls were treatment-naive patients with relapsing-remitting disease that was stable or active. Negative isolation yielded CD8+ and CD4+ T cells; FACS enriched TEMRA cells. Reverse transcription of 0.5 to 1 ug RNA was performed with random hexamers. It was immunoSEQ multiplex PCR that amplified TCR beta CDR3 across 54 Vbeta and 13 Jbeta. In TCRdb, the immunoSEQ multiplex PCR reads were re-called with MiXCR into one record per CDR3 protein. The sample includes 150,000 or so distinct CDR3 sequences, just under 97% of them seen just once. As concerns this clonotype: Antigen specificity is unknown.

The gene calls are TRBV11-2 and TRBJ2-7; 8 bases are shared with TRBD2. Sequenced: CD8+ T cells from PBMCs. The source of this sequence is a human donor with multiple sclerosis. The CDR3 reads CASSFPGGAWEQYF. In DNA form, the CDR3 reads TGTGCCAGCAGCTTCCCCGGGGGGGCCTGGGAGCAGTACTTC.